The next 23 T cell receptor beta chains were all read from a single sample in a study of T cell responses to AZD1222 COVID-19 vaccine. Sequencing used immunoSEQ multiplex PCR; TCRdb keeps in-frame clones, though not all of them. There are under 300,000 clones in the sample; roughly 93% occur only once, and around 0.57% lies in the top ten. Sample: peripheral blood, taken on day 0 of AZD1222 vaccination. These receptors all come from an adult in good health.

The V and J genes are TRBV18 and TRBJ2-3; weak D call: TRBD1 (5 bases). Trimming took off 5 bases at V and 0 bases at J, with 12 bases between the two ends. Per the germline V gene, CDR1 is KGHSH and CDR2 is LQKENI. The CDR3 has 15 amino acids. As DNA, the CDR3 is TGTGCCAGCTCATCCCAGGGATCCAGCACAGATACGCAGTATTTT. Its translation is CASSSQGSSTDTQYF.

J is TRBJ2-1 and V is TRBV11-3; 9 bases fit TRBD1. Germline V gene sequence: CDR1 SGHNT, CDR2 YENEEA. V shed 5 bases and J 1 base; nucleotides not matched to a gene: 3. The CDR3 totals 15 residues. The CDR3 spells CASSPGTGSYNEQFF. The CDR3 DNA follows: TGTGCCAGCAGCCCCGGGACAGGGTCCTACAATGAGCAGTTCTTC. The whole variable domain, remainder taken from reference TRBV11-3 and TRBJ2-1, is EAGVVQSPRYKIIEKKQPVAFWCNPISGHNTLYWYLQNLGQGPELLIRYENEEAVDDSQLPKDRFSAERLKGVDSTLKIQPAELGDSAVYLCASSPGTGSYNEQFFGPGTRLTVL.

The rearrangement uses TRBV10-3 and TRBJ2-5, with D possibly TRBD2 on 6 matching bases. Germline V gene lookup returns CDR1 ENHRY and CDR2 SYGVKD. The V end was cut by 0 bases, the J end by 4 bases, with 6 bases between. The CDR3 covers 13 residues. CDR3 amino acids: CAISESGGETQYF. In DNA, the CDR3 is TGTGCCATCAGTGAGTCGGGAGGAGAGACCCAGTACTTC.

V gene TRBV9 combines with J gene TRBJ2-3; D not resolved. This CDR3 has 15 amino acids. Germline CDR1 and CDR2: SGDLS and YYNGEE. Deletions cut 1 base from V and 1 base from J, with 10 bases between. The CDR3 loop is CASSVPTSGTDTQYF. The DNA for the CDR3 is TGTGCCAGCAGCGTACCAACAAGTGGCACAGATACGCAGTATTTT.

CDR3 coding DNA: TGTGCCAGCAGCCACCGTGACACCGGGGAGCTGTTTTTT. This translates into CASSHRDTGELFF. V gene TRBV11-1 combines with J gene TRBJ2-2; no clear D. Trimming removed 5 bases from V and 3 bases from J, with 7 bases in between. This CDR3 comprises 13 residues. The germline CDR1 and CDR2 sequences are SGHAT and FQDESV (reference sequence).

The chain has TRBV7-9 and TRBJ1-6; TRBD1 might be the D (5 bases). Germline lookup yields CDR1 SEHNR and CDR2 FQNEAQ (reference sequence). There are 18 residues in the CDR3. V lost 4 bases, J lost 0 bases, and 16 bases lay in between. This CDR3 is CASSSLQGRSSYNSPLHF. CDR3 DNA sequence: TGTGCCAGCAGCTCCCTCCAGGGCAGAAGCTCCTATAATTCACCCCTCCACTTT.

The rearrangement uses TRBV28 and TRBJ2-2; the D gene is possibly TRBD2 (7 bases). The CDR3 spans 16 residues. Germline values: CDR1 MDHEN, CDR2 SYDVKM. The V gene lost 8 bases and the J gene lost 6 bases, with 22 bases spanning the gap. The CDR3 DNA reads TGTGCCAGCGCCCCCGGGGGGCAGGGTTTGTCCGGGGAGCTGTTTTTT. The encoded protein is CASAPGGQGLSGELFF.

The chain carries TRBV7-3 and TRBJ2-5; D assignment may be TRBD1 or TRBD2 (6 bases each). Per the germline V gene, CDR1 is SGHTA and CDR2 is FQGTGA. The CDR3 is 13 residues long. V gave up 4 bases and J gave up 5 bases, with 11 bases separating them. This CDR3 is CASSSTGRETQYF. For the CDR3, the DNA is TGTGCCAGCAGCTCAACAGGGAGGGAGACCCAGTACTTC.

This clone was seen only once. The chain links TRBV20-1 to TRBJ2-7, with 8 bases that match TRBD2. Germline V CDR1 and CDR2: DFQATT, SNEGSKA (reference sequence). The CDR3 contains 13 residues. The V gene end was trimmed by 3 bases and the J gene end by 4 bases; junction bases not matched to a gene: 5. In DNA, the CDR3 is TGCAGTGCTAGTAAGCGGGGGATTTACGAGCAGTACTTC. It encodes CSASKRGIYEQYF.

The rearrangement joins TRBV2 to TRBJ2-1, with D possibly being TRBD1 or TRBD2 (5 bases each). The CDR3 is 15 amino acids. From germline, CDR1 is SNHLY and CDR2 FYNNEI. V lost 10 bases, J lost 0 bases, and 16 bases lay in between. In DNA, the CDR3 is TGTGCCACCCTGCTAGAGGGGAGCTCCTACAATGAGCAGTTCTTC. This sequence encodes CATLLEGSSYNEQFF. The complete variable domain, with remaining parts taken from reference TRBV2 and TRBJ2-1, reads EPEVTQTPSHQVTQMGQEVILRCVPISNHLYFYWYRQILGQKVEFLVSFYNNEISEKSEIFDDQFSVERPDGSNFTLKIRSTKLEDSAMYFCATLLEGSSYNEQFFGPGTRLTVL.

The CDR3 here is CASSVWGQGRADTQYF. In nucleotides, the CDR3 is TGTGCCAGCAGCGTTTGGGGACAGGGGAGGGCAGATACGCAGTATTTT. The rearrangement links TRBV7-9 to TRBJ2-3, with 10 nucleotides matching TRBD1. CDR3 size: 16 residues. V lost 5 bases to trimming and J lost 4 bases; unmatched junction nucleotides: 9. CDR1 is SEHNR, CDR2 FQNEAQ, per germline (reference sequence).

The J gene is TRBJ2-7, the V gene TRBV6-5, with D possibly being TRBD1 (6 bases). This CDR3 spans 14 amino acids. Germline values: CDR1 MNHEY, CDR2 SVGAGI. Trimming took 2 bases from V and 3 from J, leaving 11 bases between them. The CDR3 region is CASSYPGHGYEQYF. The CDR3, as DNA: TGTGCCAGCAGTTACCCGGGACACGGCTACGAGCAGTACTTC.

V is TRBV18 and J is TRBJ2-3; 8 bases agree with TRBD2. The V gene end was trimmed by 3 bases and the J gene end by 5 bases; junction bases not matched to a gene: 4. This CDR3 has 14 amino acids. Germline V lookup: CDR1 KGHSH, CDR2 LQKENI. The CDR3 region has the DNA TGTGCCAGCTCACCGACGCGGGAGGTAGATACGCAGTATTTT. Its protein is CASSPTREVDTQYF.

The chain combines TRBV18 with TRBJ2-2, with D tentatively TRBD1 or TRBD2 (5 bases each). Germline CDR1 and CDR2: KGHSH and LQKENI. The CDR3 length is 15 residues. V was pared by 5 bases and J by 5 bases, with 15 bases between. CDR3 nucleotide sequence: TGTGCCAGCTCAGTCCGGGACGGTGGGACCGGGGAGCTGTTTTTT. Translating gives CASSVRDGGTGELFF.

The rearrangement uses TRBV2 and TRBJ1-2; 8 nucleotides align to TRBD1. Germline values: CDR1 SNHLY, CDR2 FYNNEI. Trimming took 6 bases from V and 5 from J; bases not matched to a gene: 5. The CDR3 totals 13 residues. The CDR3 loop reads CASSAQGVYGYTF. The CDR3 DNA reads as TGTGCCAGCAGCGCACAGGGGGTTTATGGCTACACCTTC.

The chain carries TRBV5-4 and TRBJ1-1; no reliable D call. There are 14 residues in the CDR3. V lost 2 bases, J lost 6 bases, and 14 bases lay in between. Germline V gives CDR1 SGHNT, CDR2 YYREEE (reference sequence). DNA of the CDR3: TGTGCCAGCAGCTTAGGAAACAGACGCGCTGAAGCTTTCTTT. Translation: CASSLGNRRAEAFF.

The chain joins TRBV6-5 to TRBJ2-7, with 7 bases fitting TRBD2. V lost 0 bases, J lost 1 base, and 6 bases stayed unmatched. From germline, CDR1 is MNHEY and CDR2 SVGAGI. The CDR3 is made up of 16 amino acids. This CDR3 reads CASSYSAGEGSYEQYF. CDR3 nucleotide sequence: TGTGCCAGCAGTTACTCTGCGGGAGAAGGGTCCTACGAGCAGTACTTC.

CDR3 in amino acids: CASSVALAGGSDTQYF. CDR3 coding DNA: TGTGCCAGCAGCGTAGCCCTAGCGGGGGGGTCAGATACGCAGTATTTT. V is TRBV9 and J is TRBJ2-3; 12 bases are a match to TRBD2. The CDR3 contains 16 residues. V shed 0 bases and J 4 bases; nucleotides not matched to a gene: 3. CDR1 and CDR2 from the germline V gene are SGDLS and YYNGEE.

The chain joins TRBV6-4 to TRBJ1-2; 8 bases are a match to TRBD1. CDR1 and CDR2 from the germline V gene are MRHNA and SNTAGT. J was trimmed by 4 bases and V by 2 bases; bases with no gene match: 9. There are 16 residues in the CDR3. As DNA, the CDR3 is TGTGCCAGCAGTGACATACGGCAGGGGGCCCTCTATGGCTACACCTTC. This gives the protein CASSDIRQGALYGYTF.

The chain recombines TRBV11-2 with TRBJ1-5, with unresolved D. V was pared by 1 base and J by 8 bases, with 12 bases between. Germline assignment: CDR1 SGHAT and CDR2 FQNNGV. The CDR3 contains 14 residues. The CDR3 DNA reads TGTGCCAGCAGCTTAGCCAGCCCCGGAGAGCCCCAGCATTTT. As protein: CASSLASPGEPQHF.

The count of this clone is one. CDR3 amino acids: CSVRTGTKSYEQYF. CDR3 nucleotides: TGCAGCGTCCGGACAGGGACAAAGTCCTACGAGCAGTACTTC. V is TRBV29-1 and J is TRBJ2-7; 8 positions match TRBD1. There are 14 residues in the CDR3. The ends lost 6 bases at V and 1 base at J; junction bases unmatched: 8. Germline lookup yields CDR1 SQVTM and CDR2 ANQGSEA.

The chain has TRBV6-2 or TRBV6-3 and TRBJ1-3; no reliable D call. With 2 bases removed from V and 7 bases from J, the gap between germline ends came to 12 bases. The CDR3 has 14 residues. From germline, CDR1 is MNHEY and CDR2 SVGEGT. Here the CDR3 reads CASSYRLNGNTIYF. CDR3 bases: TGTGCCAGCAGTTACCGGCTCAACGGGAACACCATATATTTT.

This sequence joins TRBV7-9 and TRBJ2-5, with TRBD2 matching 8 bases. Germline V CDR1 and CDR2: SEHNR, FQNEAQ (reference sequence). The CDR3 has 16 residues. V shed 1 base and J 4 bases; nucleotides not matched to a gene: 8. The CDR3 DNA reads as TGTGCCAGCAGCTTAGATCTTAGCGGGGAATTAGAGACCCAGTACTTC. Translating gives CASSLDLSGELETQYF.